This T cell receptor beta chain is drawn from a study of T cell repertoires in cytomegalovirus infection. Study details: CMV epitopes in the study were HLA-C-restricted (recently identified) and HLA-B-restricted (well studied). Public signatures in TCR beta pointed to CMV infection and matching HLA type. Study outcomes and limitations: The cumulative frequency of public TCR beta families distinguished individuals who carried CMV together with the relevant HLA.

TCRdb recomputed calls from the reads with MiXCR, one row per CDR3 protein. The data contain approximately 89,000 distinct CDR3 sequences, approximately 30% of them seen just once; the ten biggest clones take up roughly 70%. V was clipped by 5 bases and J by 3 bases, with 16 bases between them. This CDR3 spans 15 amino acids. Germline CDR1 SGHAT, CDR2 FQDESV (reference sequence). In regard to this clonotype: What it recognizes is unknown.

The material was CD8+ T cells from cultured PBMCs, obtained from culture after CMV antigen stimulation. The V gene is TRBV11-1, the J gene TRBJ1-1, with a weak D call TRBD1 (5 bases). This TCR was recovered from a human donor in good health (CMV status not recorded). Some clones in this sample may be carry-over from other donors' samples. This CDR3 reads CASSPYLEGYTEAFF. The DNA of the CDR3 is TGTGCCAGCAGCCCCTATTTGGAGGGGTACACTGAAGCTTTCTTT.